The clone carrying this TCR beta chain was counted a few times. These data belong to a study of PD-1 blockade in classical Hodgkin lymphoma. Study-wide context: The study gave patients nivolumab 3 mg/kg intravenously every 2 weeks.

The assay was immunoSEQ multiplex PCR, and TCRdb's table has in-frame clones only and misses some. The data show 25,000 to 35,000 clones, with about two thirds seen just once and under 3.5% held by the top ten. Each of the patients experienced relapse following autologous stem cell transplantation, and their brentuximab vedotin exposure differed. Best responses included complete response and partial response; otherwise, the best response was progressive disease. From germline, CDR1 is SEHNR and CDR2 FQNEAQ (reference sequence). The ends lost 5 bases at V and 2 bases at J; junction bases unmatched: 12. The CDR3 extends over 16 amino acids.

The TCR was taken from a human donor with classical Hodgkin lymphoma. The chain joins TRBV7-9 to TRBJ2-7; TRBD1 aligns across 7 bases. The specimen comprised peripheral blood mononuclear cells (PBMCs), sampled before the second cycle of nivolumab. CDR3 DNA sequence: TGTGCCAGCAGCGATCTTGGACAGGCGACAACCTACGAGCAGTACTTC. It is translated as CASSDLGQATTYEQYF.